These 17 T cell receptor beta chains share one sample of origin, sequenced in a study of blood T cells in healthy people across ages. PCR was performed a second time for roughly 7 to 11 cycles using a sample-barcoded 5' primer and a J-beta primer mix. MiXCR, applied by TCRdb to the 5' RACE reads, yields one record per CDR3 protein. The sample contains 1.5 million to 1.9 million distinct CDR3 sequences, less than 45% of which appear only once. Specimen: blood. The receptors derive from a woman aged 18-29 years in good health.

This clonotype was seen a handful of times. Germline is not matched at one junction end, which may reflect a read error. The chain combines TRBV4-2 with TRBJ2-3; no firm D call. The CDR3 runs to 13 residues. Germline assignment: CDR1 LGHNA and CDR2 YNFKEQ. CDR3 in amino acids: CASSSPLTDTRYF. In nucleotides, the CDR3 is TGTGCCAGCAGCTCCCCCCTCACAGATACGCGGTATTTT.

The chain joins TRBV29-1 to TRBJ1-2, with D unclear. The V and J ends lost 4 bases and 3 bases respectively, with 9 bases between them. CDR3 length: 12 residues. CDR1 is SQVTM and CDR2 is ANQGSEA in the germline V gene. In DNA, the CDR3 is TGCAGCGTTGGTGGGGTCGACTATGGCTACACCTTC. This gives the protein CSVGGVDYGYTF.

J is TRBJ2-7 and V is TRBV6-2 or TRBV6-3; D gene unclear. Germline CDR1 MNHEY, CDR2 SVGEGT. Trimming removed 0 bases at V and 7 bases at J, with 16 bases between. The CDR3 consists of 15 residues. As DNA, the CDR3 is TGTGCCAGCAGTTACTCTTCCCATTCCTACAATGAGCAGTACTTC. This gives the protein CASSYSSHSYNEQYF.

This chain links TRBV6-6 with TRBJ2-3; D gene ambiguous. The germline V gene encodes CDR1 MNHNY and CDR2 SVGAGI (reference sequence). The CDR3 is 14 residues long. V lost 2 bases and J lost 6, with 12 bases in between. The CDR3 nucleotides are TGTGCCAGCAGTTACCCCGGACCCCCGGATACGCAGTATTTT. This codes for CASSYPGPPDTQYF.

The J gene is TRBJ1-3, the V gene TRBV9; the match to TRBD1 covers 7 bases. J gave up 1 base and V 0 bases, and 4 bases lay outside the gene matches. CDR1 is SGDLS, CDR2 YYNGEE, per germline. This CDR3 spans 16 amino acids. CDR3 sequence: CASSVGDSSSGNTIYF. The DNA of the CDR3 is TGTGCCAGCAGCGTAGGGGACAGCTCGTCTGGAAACACCATATATTTT.

The V call is TRBV29-1, the J call TRBJ2-7, with D perhaps given as TRBD1 or TRBD2 (5 bases each). This CDR3 contains 17 residues. CDR1 is SQVTM, CDR2 ANQGSEA, per germline. The germline V and J ends were trimmed by 4 bases and 1 base, with 23 bases remaining between them. CDR3 residues: CSVVMKSERGPSYEQYF. As DNA, the CDR3 is TGCAGCGTTGTCATGAAGTCGGAGAGGGGACCTTCCTACGAGCAGTACTTC.

This clonotype was detected only a few times. J is TRBJ2-5 and V is TRBV5-1; D is possibly TRBD1 (6 bases). Trimming took off 1 base at V and 2 bases at J, with 12 bases between the two ends. The CDR3 is 15 amino acids. Germline CDR1 reads SGHRS; CDR2 reads YFSETQ. Here the CDR3 reads CASSLSGQTQETQYF. CDR3 nucleotide sequence: TGCGCCAGCAGCTTGAGCGGACAGACTCAAGAGACCCAGTACTTC.

The chain uses TRBV7-2 and TRBJ2-3; D is possibly TRBD2 (5 bases). Trimming removed 1 base from V and 1 base from J, with 9 bases in between. The V gene's germline CDR1 is SGHTA and CDR2 FQGNSA. This CDR3 has 15 residues. Written as DNA, the CDR3 is TGTGCCAGCAGCTTAGTGGGAGCGGGCACAGATACGCAGTATTTT. Its translation: CASSLVGAGTDTQYF.

This chain uses TRBV20-1 with TRBJ2-7; 8 positions match TRBD2. V lost 0 bases and J lost 2; bases outside the gene matches: 6. The CDR3 totals 15 residues. The V gene's germline CDR1 is DFQATT and CDR2 SNEGSKA (reference sequence). CDR3 bases: TGCAGTGCTAGAGATCCTAGCGGGTCCCCCTACGAGCAGTACTTC. It encodes CSARDPSGSPYEQYF.

The chain joins TRBV18 to TRBJ2-3; 9 bases fit TRBD2. V lost 2 bases, J lost 1 base, and 10 bases stayed unmatched. This CDR3 has 18 residues. CDR1 and CDR2 from the germline V gene are KGHSH and LQKENI. The CDR3 coding sequence is TGTGCCAGCTCACCATGTCAGCGGGAGGTAATACGCACAGATACGCAGTATTTT. It specifies CASSPCQREVIRTDTQYF. Supplemented by reference TRBV18 and TRBJ2-3, the full variable domain reads NAGVMQNPRHLVRRRGQEARLRCSPMKGHSHVYWYRQLPEEGLKFMVYLQKENIIDESGMPKERFSAEFPKEGPSILRIQQVVRGDSAAYFCASSPCQREVIRTDTQYFGPGTRLTVL.

The V call is TRBV25-1, the J call TRBJ2-3; 9 nucleotides agree with TRBD2. V lost 1 base, J lost 4 bases, and 6 bases stayed unmatched. Germline loops: CDR1 MGHDK, CDR2 SYGVNS. The CDR3 consists of 16 residues. For the CDR3, the DNA is TGTGCCAGCAGTGAATCCCGCGGGAGGGTATCAGATACGCAGTATTTT. Translating it yields CASSESRGRVSDTQYF.

V gene TRBV20-1 combines with J gene TRBJ1-5, with 7 bases identical to TRBD1. This CDR3 comprises 13 residues. Trimming cost V 4 bases and J 6 bases; bases outside gene matches: 6. Per the germline V gene, CDR1 is DFQATT and CDR2 is SNEGSKA (reference sequence). The CDR3 loop reads CSATGTVPQPQHF. In DNA form, the CDR3 reads TGCAGTGCTACGGGGACAGTACCTCAGCCCCAGCATTTT.

This chain joins TRBV7-6 and TRBJ2-7; no definite D call. This CDR3 comprises 15 residues. CDR1 is SGHVS, CDR2 FNYEAQ, per germline. V was cut by 4 bases and J by 0 bases, with 13 bases left in between. The CDR3 protein is CASSSGARSSYEQYF. CDR3 nucleotide sequence: TGTGCCAGCAGCTCTGGCGCGAGAAGCTCCTACGAGCAGTACTTC. The whole variable domain, remainder taken from reference TRBV7-6 and TRBJ2-7, is GAGVSQSPRYKVTKRGQDVALRCDPISGHVSLYWYRQALGQGPEFLTYFNYEAQQDKSGLPNDRFSAERPEGSISTLTIQRTEQRDSAMYRCASSSGARSSYEQYFGPGTRLTVT.

In this sample, this clonotype turned up a few times. The V gene is TRBV9, the J gene TRBJ2-3; the D gene is possibly TRBD2 (6 bases). The CDR3 is 13 amino acids. V was pared by 5 bases and J by 2 bases, with 9 bases between. Germline loops: CDR1 SGDLS, CDR2 YYNGEE. The CDR3 reads CASRGGNTDTQYF. CDR3 coding DNA: TGTGCCAGCAGGGGGGGAAACACAGATACGCAGTATTTT.

This clonotype has a handful of counts. V usage is TRBV5-1 and J usage is TRBJ2-2; a weak D match, TRBD1 (5 bases). This CDR3 contains 14 residues. The ends were cut back, 4 bases at V and 4 bases at J, with 11 bases in the middle. Looked up from germline, CDR1 is SGHRS and CDR2 is YFSETQ. The CDR3: CASSPDTFTGELFF. Here the CDR3 DNA reads TGCGCCAGCAGCCCGGACACTTTCACCGGGGAGCTGTTTTTT.

In regard to this clonotype: One junction end does not reproduce the germline sequence, and a read error may be involved. V gene TRBV29-1 combines with J gene TRBJ2-4; 11 bases align to TRBD1. Germline lookup yields CDR1 SQVTM and CDR2 ANQGSEA. This CDR3 comprises 18 residues. Here the CDR3 DNA reads TGCAGCGTTAGGACAGGGGGCCGGACCGGGGCAGCCAAAAGCATTCAGTACTTC. Translating it yields CSVRTGGRTGAAKSIQYF. Full variable domain (rest looked up from reference TRBV29-1 and TRBJ2-4): SAVISQKPSRDICQRGTSLTIQCQVDSQVTMMFWYRQQPGQSLTLIATANQGSEATYESGFVIDKFPISRPNLTFSTLTVSNMSPEDSSIYLCSVRTGGRTGAAKSIQYFGAGTRLSVL.

This clonotype was observed a handful of times. The chain is built from TRBV4-3 and TRBJ2-7, with D possibly TRBD1 on 5 matching bases. This CDR3 comprises 18 residues. V shed 0 bases and J shed 2 bases, with 20 bases lying between them. Germline V gene sequence: CDR1 LGHNA, CDR2 YSLEER. The chain's CDR3 is CASSQDYLAAGPAYEQYF. The CDR3 coding sequence is TGCGCCAGCAGCCAAGATTACTTGGCGGCAGGGCCGGCCTACGAGCAGTACTTC.